This is a list of T cell receptor beta chains from one sample in a study of T-cell memory formation after mild COVID-19. Each CDR3 protein gets one entry after TCRdb re-called the 5' RACE reads with MiXCR. The table records fewer than 500,000 distinct CDR3 sequences, around a quarter of them present only once. The sequenced sample consisted of PBMCs or a T cell subset sorted from them (not recorded which). Receptors originate from an adult woman who had mild COVID-19 (a few samples of this study predate the infection). Cell type and time point are not known. Each CDR3 is given with its conserved first and last residue. Fields, in order: D gene, V gene, clone size, J gene, CDR3 DNA, CDR3 protein. The D gene is left open where the match is weak. Rows may omit the clone size; those that give it use once, few, many or a size class.

>TRBD1|TRBV4-1|many|TRBJ2-3
TGCGCCAGCAGCCAAGGGACAGGGGGTTCAGATACGCAGTATTTT
CASSQGTGGSDTQYF
>TRBD2|TRBV12-3/TRBV12-4|-|TRBJ2-3
TGTGCCAGCAGTGGGGGGGGACCCCCGGTGGGTACGCAGTATTTT
CASSGGGPPVGTQYF
>-|TRBV11-2|-|TRBJ2-3
TGTGCCAGCAGCTTACCTAGCGGCACAGATACGCAGTATTTT
CASSLPSGTDTQYF
>-|TRBV5-6|-|TRBJ1-2
TGTGCCAGCAGCTCTATGACAGCCTATGGCTACACCTTC
CASSSMTAYGYTF
>-|TRBV6-5|-|TRBJ2-7
TGTGCCAGCAGTTACCTGGGACAACACGAGCAGTACTTC
CASSYLGQHEQYF
>TRBD1|TRBV5-5|medium-sized|TRBJ2-6
TGTGCCAGCAGCCGGACAGGACAAGGATTCCTGACTTTC
CASSRTGQGFLTF
>TRBD2|TRBV5-1|-|TRBJ2-3
TGCGCCAGCAGCGTAAACGAGGGACTAGCCATGTCAAGCACAGATACGCAGTATTTT
CASSVNEGLAMSSTDTQYF
>-|TRBV5-1|few|TRBJ2-1
TGCGCCAGCGGGGGAACAGGGTCTCGGGTCTATGAGCAGTTCTTC
CASGGTGSRVYEQFF
>-|TRBV13|-|TRBJ2-7
TGTGCCAGCAGCTTACAGGGGGGAATCTACGAGCAGTACTTC
CASSLQGGIYEQYF
>-|TRBV7-2|few|TRBJ1-1
TGTGCCAGCAGCTTAGGCGGGTTGGGTATTGAGGCTTTCTTT
CASSLGGLGIEAFF
>-|TRBV6-5|many|TRBJ2-3
TGTGCCAGCAGGAACCCTGCGGGAGATACGCAGTATTTT
CASRNPAGDTQYF
>-|TRBV7-6|few|TRBJ2-1
TGTGCCAGCAGCTCCCAGGGTGCTGAGCAGTTCTTC
CASSSQGAEQFF
>TRBD2|TRBV24-1|-|TRBJ2-7
TGTGCCACCGGAGCGCCTAGCGGGAGCTCCTACGAGCAGTACTTC
CATGAPSGSSYEQYF
>-|TRBV4-2|-|TRBJ2-4
TGTGCCAGCAGCCAAGACTTGTTGGTCCCCAAAAACATTCAGTACTTC
CASSQDLLVPKNIQYF
>-|TRBV7-4|-|TRBJ2-5
TGTGCCAGGTGCAGGGGGGGAGAGACCCAGTACTTC
CARCRGGETQYF
>-|TRBV25-1|few|TRBJ2-2
TGTGCCAGCAGTGACCACACCGGGGAGCTGTTTTTT
CASSDHTGELFF
>-|TRBV4-2|-|TRBJ2-1
TGTGCCAGCAGCCCAAGAGGGACCTACAATGAGCAGTTCTTC
CASSPRGTYNEQFF
>-|TRBV29-1|-|TRBJ2-2
TGCAGCGTTGAAACGGTGAACACCGGGGAGCTGTTTTTT
CSVETVNTGELFF
>TRBD1|TRBV20-1|-|TRBJ1-2
TGCAGTGCTGTACCCGGGACAGGGTCGAAGGGCTACACCTTC
CSAVPGTGSKGYTF
>-|TRBV10-3|-|TRBJ2-5
TGTGCCATCAGTGACCCTGGGGGACTAGAGACCCAGTACTTC
CAISDPGGLETQYF
>TRBD2|TRBV7-8|many|TRBJ2-3
TGTGCCAGCAGCTCCCTAGCGGGTCCTAGCACAGATACGCAGTATTTT
CASSSLAGPSTDTQYF
>-|TRBV15|-|TRBJ1-1
TGTGCCACCAGCAGAGATGGATTGGCTGAAGCTTTCTTT
CATSRDGLAEAFF
>TRBD2|TRBV6-2/TRBV6-3|-|TRBJ2-2
TGTGCCAGCAGTTCTCCGACTAGCTGGGGCACCGGGGAGCTGTTTTTT
CASSSPTSWGTGELFF
>TRBD2|TRBV20-1|-|TRBJ2-1
TGCAGTGCTAGACCTTCTAGCGGGCTTTACAATGAGCAGTTCTTC
CSARPSSGLYNEQFF
>-|TRBV6-1|-|TRBJ1-6
TGTGCCAGCAGTGATCCCCGGGAGGCCCTCCACTTT
CASSDPREALHF
>TRBD2|TRBV4-1|few|TRBJ2-1
TGCGCCAGCAGCCAGGGGGCCAGCGGGGGCAACAATGAGCAGTTCTTC
CASSQGASGGNNEQFF
>-|TRBV21-1|-|TRBJ1-2
TGTGCCAGCAGCTCTAACCGACAGGGGGGGCCTAACTATGGCTACACCTTC
CASSSNRQGGPNYGYTF
>TRBD2|TRBV9|-|TRBJ2-7
TGTGCCAGCAGCGTAAGCGGGACTAGCGTTAACGAGCAGTACTTC
CASSVSGTSVNEQYF
>TRBD2|TRBV7-9|few|TRBJ2-3
TGTGCCAGCAGCCCTAGCGGGGGGTACACAAATACGCAGTATTTT
CASSPSGGYTNTQYF
>-|TRBV5-1|few|TRBJ2-7
TGCGCCAGCAGCGAGGGGAGCGAGCAGTACTTC
CASSEGSEQYF
>-|TRBV25-1|-|TRBJ2-2
TGTGCCAGCAGTGAATTATCGTCCACCGGGGAGCTGTTTTTT
CASSELSSTGELFF
>-|TRBV20-1|few|TRBJ2-7
TGCAGTGCTAGAGATACTGCTTCCTACGAGCAGTACTTC
CSARDTASYEQYF
>TRBD1|TRBV6-6|few|TRBJ2-7
TGTGCCAGCAGCTCCGGGACAGGGAATTCCTACGAGCAGTACTTC
CASSSGTGNSYEQYF
>-|TRBV9|-|TRBJ1-1
TGTGCCAGCAGCGAGGGAAACAGGGCTGAAGCTTTCTTT
CASSEGNRAEAFF
>TRBD2|TRBV30|-|TRBJ2-7
TGTGCCTGGAGTGACGAGAGCGGGATCTACGAGCAGTACTTC
CAWSDESGIYEQYF
>TRBD1|TRBV29-1|-|TRBJ2-7
TGCAGCGTTGGCGTGGGGACAGGGATGGGCGAGCAGTACTTC
CSVGVGTGMGEQYF
>TRBD2|TRBV13|few|TRBJ2-2
TGTGCCAGCAGCTATCCGGTAGCGGGAGTCCACACCGGGGAGCTGTTTTTT
CASSYPVAGVHTGELFF
>TRBD2|TRBV7-2|few|TRBJ2-1
TGTGCCAGCAGCTTACCGGGACTAGCTCAGTTCTTC
CASSLPGLAQFF
>-|TRBV9|-|TRBJ2-3
TGTGCCAGCAGCGTAGGCAGGGATACGCAGTATTTT
CASSVGRDTQYF
>TRBD1|TRBV5-1|-|TRBJ2-7
TGCGACAGCAGCTTGGGGACAGGGGGATACGAGCAGTACTTC
CDSSLGTGGYEQYF
>-|TRBV5-4|-|TRBJ2-5
TGTGCCAGCAGCGCAGGCTGGGAGCAAGAGACCCAGTACTTC
CASSAGWEQETQYF
>-|TRBV5-1|few|TRBJ2-1
TGCGCCAGCAGCCCAGGGGTCCCAGGTTCCAATGAGCAGTTCTTC
CASSPGVPGSNEQFF
>TRBD1|TRBV30|few|TRBJ2-7
TGTGCCTGGAGTCCGGGACAGGGGATCTTCGAGCAGTACTTC
CAWSPGQGIFEQYF
>-|TRBV5-5|few|TRBJ2-5
TGTGCCAGCAGCCTCCAGGGGGGAGGCCAAGAGACCCAGTACTTC
CASSLQGGGQETQYF
>-|TRBV12-3/TRBV12-4|-|TRBJ1-2
TGTGCCAGCAGTTTAGAGGGAAACATTGGCTACACCTTC
CASSLEGNIGYTF
>-|TRBV5-6|-|TRBJ2-7
TGTCCGCGACCGGGGACGAAAGGGTACGAGCAGTACTTC
CPRPGTKGYEQYF
>TRBD1|TRBV25-1|-|TRBJ2-2
TGTGCCAGCAGGGGACAGGGAACCGGCGGGGAGCTGTTTTTT
CASRGQGTGGELFF
>TRBD2|TRBV6-2/TRBV6-3|-|TRBJ2-3
TGTGCCAGCCGCTCAGCGGGAGCGTTAGATACGCAGTATTTT
CASRSAGALDTQYF
>TRBD1|TRBV7-3|-|TRBJ2-2
TGTGCCAGCAGTTCCAGGACAGGGAGCACCGGGGAGCTGTTTTTT
CASSSRTGSTGELFF
>-|TRBV11-2|few|TRBJ2-3
TGTGCCAGCAGCTTAGATCCCTTATATGATACGCAGTATTTT
CASSLDPLYDTQYF
>-|TRBV11-1|-|TRBJ2-7
TGTGCCAGCAGCCCCCGGTTAGGGACCGGCGAGCAGTACTTC
CASSPRLGTGEQYF
>-|TRBV20-1|-|TRBJ2-7
TGCAGTGCTAGAAGGCGAATCTCCTACGAGCAGTACTTC
CSARRRISYEQYF
>-|TRBV7-9|few|TRBJ1-1
TGTGCCAGCAGCCCCTCCTATAAGGAAGAGGGGGCTTTCTTT
CASSPSYKEEGAFF